These T cell receptor beta chains were read from a single sample in a study of identical twins. TCRdb used MiXCR to reprocess the 5' RACE reads, holding one entry per CDR3 protein. This sample has hundreds of thousands of distinct CDR3 sequences; 8.6% occur once, and the top ten carry roughly 0.9%. The same data also contributed to another study, on yellow fever vaccine responses in identical twins.

The specimen was PBMCs. The receptors shown here come from a woman aged 18-30 years in good health. Both conserved end residues are part of each CDR3. The order of the fields is V gene, clone size, J gene, D gene, CDR3 protein, CDR3 DNA. The D gene is left open where the match is weak. Clone size is given for some rows only: seen once, a few or many times, or a class if the clone is expanded.

v_call: TRBV10-3; clone_size: many; j_call: TRBJ2-2; d_call: TRBD1; cdr3_aa: CAISESRGQGNTGELFF; cdr3_nt: TGTGCCATCAGTGAGTCGAGAGGACAGGGGAACACCGGGGAGCTGTTTTTT
v_call: TRBV10-3; clone_size: .; j_call: TRBJ2-6; d_call: TRBD1; cdr3_aa: CAISGTGGGSGANVLTF; cdr3_nt: TGTGCCATCAGCGGGACAGGGGGCGGATCTGGGGCCAACGTCCTGACTTTC
v_call: TRBV9; clone_size: few; j_call: TRBJ2-7; d_call: TRBD2; cdr3_aa: CASSVAGGGSYEQYF; cdr3_nt: TGTGCCAGCAGCGTAGCCGGGGGGGGCTCCTACGAGCAGTACTTC
v_call: TRBV5-1; clone_size: many; j_call: TRBJ2-1; d_call: TRBD2; cdr3_aa: CASSLAAGWYNEQFF; cdr3_nt: TGCGCCAGCAGCTTGGCAGCGGGGTGGTACAATGAGCAGTTCTTC
v_call: TRBV5-1; clone_size: many; j_call: TRBJ2-7; d_call: TRBD1; cdr3_aa: CASSLESGGVSYQSYEQYF; cdr3_nt: TGCGCCAGCAGCTTGGAGTCAGGGGGCGTATCTTATCAATCCTACGAGCAGTACTTC
v_call: TRBV6-2/TRBV6-3; clone_size: many; j_call: TRBJ2-7; d_call: TRBD1; cdr3_aa: CASSTGTGLYEQYF; cdr3_nt: TGTGCCAGCAGTACCGGGACAGGTTTGTACGAGCAGTACTTC
v_call: TRBV9; clone_size: few; j_call: TRBJ2-5; d_call: .; cdr3_aa: CASSVGSGTLQETQYF; cdr3_nt: TGTGCCAGCAGCGTAGGCTCGGGGACCCTCCAAGAGACCCAGTACTTC
v_call: TRBV21-1; clone_size: .; j_call: TRBJ2-1; d_call: .; cdr3_aa: CASSKMGMNEQFF; cdr3_nt: TGTGCCAGCAGCAAAATGGGGATGAATGAGCAGTTCTTC
v_call: TRBV6-4; clone_size: .; j_call: TRBJ2-2; d_call: .; cdr3_aa: CASSDMSASPGELFF; cdr3_nt: TGTGCCAGCAGTGACATGTCGGCTAGCCCCGGGGAGCTGTTTTTT
v_call: TRBV7-8; clone_size: many; j_call: TRBJ1-3; d_call: .; cdr3_aa: CASSLEVAGNTIYF; cdr3_nt: TGTGCCAGCAGCTTAGAGGTAGCTGGAAACACCATATATTTT
v_call: TRBV7-9; clone_size: many; j_call: TRBJ1-4; d_call: .; cdr3_aa: CASRPGTPNEKLFF; cdr3_nt: TGTGCCAGCAGACCCGGGACCCCTAATGAAAAACTGTTTTTT
v_call: TRBV15; clone_size: .; j_call: TRBJ2-6; d_call: TRBD1; cdr3_aa: CATTLGTGFSGANVLTF; cdr3_nt: TGTGCCACCACCCTAGGGACAGGGTTCTCTGGGGCCAACGTCCTGACTTTC
v_call: TRBV29-1; clone_size: .; j_call: TRBJ2-5; d_call: TRBD1; cdr3_aa: CSVGDRAYQETQYF; cdr3_nt: TGCAGCGTTGGGGACAGGGCATACCAAGAGACCCAGTACTTC
v_call: TRBV12-3/TRBV12-4; clone_size: .; j_call: TRBJ1-5; d_call: .; cdr3_aa: CASSPTGGQPQHF; cdr3_nt: TGTGCCAGCAGCCCGACGGGGGGTCAGCCCCAGCATTTT
v_call: TRBV7-8; clone_size: few; j_call: TRBJ2-1; d_call: TRBD1; cdr3_aa: CASSLGNRGRRNEQFF; cdr3_nt: TGTGCCAGCAGCTTAGGGAACAGGGGGCGCAGGAATGAGCAGTTCTTC
v_call: TRBV7-9; clone_size: many; j_call: TRBJ2-1; d_call: TRBD2; cdr3_aa: CASSPGAGGPYNEQFF; cdr3_nt: TGTGCCAGCAGCCCGGGGGCGGGAGGGCCCTACAATGAGCAGTTCTTC
v_call: TRBV4-2; clone_size: few; j_call: TRBJ2-7; d_call: .; cdr3_aa: CASSQGSVYEQYF; cdr3_nt: TGTGCCAGCAGCCAAGGGTCCGTATACGAGCAGTACTTC
v_call: TRBV4-2; clone_size: few; j_call: TRBJ1-5; d_call: .; cdr3_aa: CASRQGAGDSNQPQHF; cdr3_nt: TGTGCCAGCAGGCAAGGTGCAGGGGATAGCAATCAGCCCCAGCATTTT
v_call: TRBV2; clone_size: few; j_call: TRBJ2-3; d_call: TRBD2; cdr3_aa: CASSEDIAGNSDTQYF; cdr3_nt: TGTGCCAGCAGTGAAGATATAGCGGGAAACTCAGATACGCAGTATTTT
v_call: TRBV5-1; clone_size: many; j_call: TRBJ2-1; d_call: .; cdr3_aa: CASSPPPSYNEQFF; cdr3_nt: TGCGCCAGCAGCCCACCGCCATCCTACAATGAGCAGTTCTTC
v_call: TRBV29-1; clone_size: .; j_call: TRBJ1-2; d_call: TRBD1; cdr3_aa: CSTGDSLDGYTF; cdr3_nt: TGCAGCACCGGGGACAGCCTCGATGGCTACACCTTC
v_call: TRBV5-1; clone_size: few; j_call: TRBJ1-1; d_call: .; cdr3_aa: CASSLGGSGAEAFF; cdr3_nt: TGCGCCAGCAGCTTGGGGGGGTCAGGGGCTGAAGCTTTCTTT
v_call: TRBV13; clone_size: .; j_call: TRBJ2-1; d_call: TRBD1; cdr3_aa: CAISLGQGVGRSYNEQFF; cdr3_nt: TGTGCCATCAGTTTAGGTCAGGGGGTGGGAAGGTCCTACAATGAGCAGTTCTTC
v_call: TRBV7-2; clone_size: .; j_call: TRBJ2-5; d_call: .; cdr3_aa: CASSLETGQLYF; cdr3_nt: TGTGCCAGCAGCTTAGAGACTGGACAGCTGTACTTC
v_call: TRBV3-1; clone_size: few; j_call: TRBJ2-7; d_call: TRBD2; cdr3_aa: CASSPGLAGASGYEQYF; cdr3_nt: TGTGCCAGCAGCCCGGGACTAGCGGGAGCCAGCGGTTACGAGCAGTACTTC
v_call: TRBV12-3/TRBV12-4; clone_size: many; j_call: TRBJ2-3; d_call: TRBD2; cdr3_aa: CASRSGLETDTQYF; cdr3_nt: TGTGCCAGCAGAAGCGGACTAGAGACAGATACGCAGTATTTT
v_call: TRBV28; clone_size: .; j_call: TRBJ1-1; d_call: .; cdr3_aa: CASSSIPGISEAFF; cdr3_nt: TGTGCCAGCAGTTCCATCCCAGGGATCTCTGAAGCTTTCTTT
v_call: TRBV15; clone_size: .; j_call: TRBJ2-7; d_call: .; cdr3_aa: CATSRVKGFSYEQYF; cdr3_nt: TGTGCCACCAGCAGAGTTAAAGGGTTCTCCTACGAGCAGTACTTC
v_call: TRBV2; clone_size: .; j_call: TRBJ2-2; d_call: .; cdr3_aa: CASIDGPNTGELFF; cdr3_nt: TGTGCCAGCATAGACGGACCGAACACCGGGGAGCTGTTTTTT
v_call: TRBV7-9; clone_size: few; j_call: TRBJ1-1; d_call: .; cdr3_aa: CASSFPGRETEAFF; cdr3_nt: TGTGCCAGCAGCTTCCCGGGCCGAGAGACTGAAGCTTTCTTT
v_call: TRBV20-1; clone_size: .; j_call: TRBJ2-1; d_call: TRBD2; cdr3_aa: CSARALAGGPFSYNEQFF; cdr3_nt: TGCAGTGCTAGAGCGCTAGCGGGAGGGCCGTTCTCCTACAATGAGCAGTTCTTC
v_call: TRBV19; clone_size: few; j_call: TRBJ2-7; d_call: .; cdr3_aa: CASSRIGGDEQYF; cdr3_nt: TGTGCCAGTAGCCGCATCGGGGGTGACGAGCAGTACTTC
v_call: TRBV7-2; clone_size: .; j_call: TRBJ1-5; d_call: .; cdr3_aa: CASSSHGYQPQHF; cdr3_nt: TGTGCCAGCAGCTCCCATGGGTATCAGCCCCAGCATTTT
v_call: TRBV6-5; clone_size: .; j_call: TRBJ2-3; d_call: .; cdr3_aa: CASSSIADTQYF; cdr3_nt: TGTGCCAGCAGTTCGATCGCAGATACGCAGTATTTT
v_call: TRBV28; clone_size: many; j_call: TRBJ2-2; d_call: TRBD2; cdr3_aa: CASSSLTGGRRNGELFF; cdr3_nt: TGTGCCAGCAGTTCACTGACGGGGGGGCGGAGGAACGGGGAGCTGTTTTTT
v_call: TRBV28; clone_size: few; j_call: TRBJ2-7; d_call: .; cdr3_aa: CATLQGFNDKQYF; cdr3_nt: TGTGCCACCCTACAGGGATTTAACGATAAGCAGTACTTC
v_call: TRBV7-3; clone_size: .; j_call: TRBJ2-1; d_call: .; cdr3_aa: CASSDLGGSGEQFF; cdr3_nt: TGTGCCAGCAGCGACCTGGGCGGGTCAGGGGAGCAGTTCTTC
v_call: TRBV7-9; clone_size: .; j_call: TRBJ2-1; d_call: TRBD2; cdr3_aa: CASRRRLAGGNEQFF; cdr3_nt: TGTGCCAGCAGGAGGAGACTAGCGGGAGGGAATGAGCAGTTCTTC
v_call: TRBV6-2/TRBV6-3; clone_size: few; j_call: TRBJ1-1; d_call: .; cdr3_aa: CASIEGPEAFF; cdr3_nt: TGTGCCAGCATTGAGGGTCCTGAAGCTTTCTTT
v_call: TRBV5-4; clone_size: .; j_call: TRBJ2-3; d_call: TRBD1; cdr3_aa: CASSSFGTGGDTQYF; cdr3_nt: TGTGCCAGCAGCTCCTTCGGGACAGGGGGAGATACGCAGTATTTT